This record covers a single T cell receptor beta chain. Its specificity is not known. Sequenced by immunoSEQ multiplex PCR; TCRdb stores in-frame clones only, minus some. The repertoire includes about 2.2 million clones, about 94% of them detected once, and roughly 1.7% sits in the top ten. CD45RO-negative cells were positively selected for CCR7, leaving out terminally differentiated effector memory CD45RA+ cells. V lost 6 bases and J lost 0, with 13 bases in between. This CDR3 comprises 15 residues. Germline V gene sequence: CDR1 MRHNA, CDR2 SNTAGT. This record belongs to a study of shared clonotypes between healthy human individuals. Notes on the study in general: The study found about 5% of naive CD4 clonotypes shared across several donors.

The gene calls are TRBV6-4 and TRBJ2-3; weak D call: TRBD1 (6 bases). The receptor was derived from a man aged 18 to 29 in good health. Some clones in this sample may be carry-over from other donors' samples. Sequencing was carried out using naive CD8+ T cells from PBMCs. The DNA of the CDR3 is TGTGCCAGCAGCCCCGGGACATTCAGCACAGATACGCAGTATTTT. It codes for CASSPGTFSTDTQYF.